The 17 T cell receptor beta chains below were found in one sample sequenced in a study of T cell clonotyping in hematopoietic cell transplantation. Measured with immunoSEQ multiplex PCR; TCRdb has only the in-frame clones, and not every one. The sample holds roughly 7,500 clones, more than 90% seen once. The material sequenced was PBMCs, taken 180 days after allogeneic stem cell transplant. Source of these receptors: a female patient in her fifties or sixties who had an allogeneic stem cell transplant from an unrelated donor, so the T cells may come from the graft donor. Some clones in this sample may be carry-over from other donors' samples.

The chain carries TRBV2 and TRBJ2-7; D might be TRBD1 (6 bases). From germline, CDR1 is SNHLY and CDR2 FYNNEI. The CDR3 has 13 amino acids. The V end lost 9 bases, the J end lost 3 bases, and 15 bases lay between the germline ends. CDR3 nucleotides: TGTGCCAGTTACCGGGACACAATCTACGAGCAGTACGTC. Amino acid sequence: CASYRDTIYEQYV.

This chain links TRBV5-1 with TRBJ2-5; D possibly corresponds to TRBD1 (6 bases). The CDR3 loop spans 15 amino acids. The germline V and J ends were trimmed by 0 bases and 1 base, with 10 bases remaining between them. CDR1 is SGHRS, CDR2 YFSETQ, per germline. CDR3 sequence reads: CASSLDRAVQETQYF. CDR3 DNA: TGCGCCAGCAGCTTGGACAGGGCAGTCCAAGAGACCCAGTACTTC.

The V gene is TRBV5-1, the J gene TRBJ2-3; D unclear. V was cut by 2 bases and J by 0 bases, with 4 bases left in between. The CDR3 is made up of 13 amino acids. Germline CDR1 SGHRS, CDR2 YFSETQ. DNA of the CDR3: TGCGCCAGCAGCTTAGGGAGCACAGATACGCAGTATTTT. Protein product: CASSLGSTDTQYF.

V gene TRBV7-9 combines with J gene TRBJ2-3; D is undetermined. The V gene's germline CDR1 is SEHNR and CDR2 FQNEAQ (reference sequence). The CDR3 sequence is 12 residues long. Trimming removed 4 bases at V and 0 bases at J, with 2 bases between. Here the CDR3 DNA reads TGTGCCAGCAGCTCGAGCACAGATACGCAGTATTTT. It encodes CASSSSTDTQYF.

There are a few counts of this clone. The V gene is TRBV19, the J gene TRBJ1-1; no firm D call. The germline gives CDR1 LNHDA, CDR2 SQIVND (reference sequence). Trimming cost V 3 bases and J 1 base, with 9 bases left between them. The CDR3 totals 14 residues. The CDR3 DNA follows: TGTGCCAGTAGTATGATTTGGGGGAACACTGAAGCTTTCTTT. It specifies CASSMIWGNTEAFF.

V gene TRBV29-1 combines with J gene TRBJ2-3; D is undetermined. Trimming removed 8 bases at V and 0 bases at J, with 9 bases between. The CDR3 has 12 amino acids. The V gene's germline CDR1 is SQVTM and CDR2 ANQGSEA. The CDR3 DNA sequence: TGCAGCTCGGGCCCCAGCACAGATACGCAGTATTTT. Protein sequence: CSSGPSTDTQYF.

The chain's CDR3 is CASSPEQPATNEKLFF. The DNA of the CDR3 is TGTGCCAGCTCACCAGAGCAGCCGGCAACTAATGAAAAACTGTTTTTT. The V call is TRBV18, the J call TRBJ1-4; D not resolved. The CDR3 extends over 16 amino acids. The ends were cut back, 2 bases at V and 0 bases at J, with 10 bases in the middle. Germline CDR1 KGHSH, CDR2 LQKENI.

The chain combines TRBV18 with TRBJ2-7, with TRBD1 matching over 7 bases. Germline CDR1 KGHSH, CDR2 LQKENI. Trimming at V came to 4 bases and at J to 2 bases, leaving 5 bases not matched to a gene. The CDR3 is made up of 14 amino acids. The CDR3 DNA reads TGTGCCAGCTCACAACAGGGGAGTACCTACGAGCAGTACGTC. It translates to CASSQQGSTYEQYV.

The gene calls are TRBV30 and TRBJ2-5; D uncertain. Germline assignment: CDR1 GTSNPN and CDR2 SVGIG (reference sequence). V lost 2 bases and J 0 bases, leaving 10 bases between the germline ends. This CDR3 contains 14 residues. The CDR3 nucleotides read TGTGCCTGGAGTCAATTAGTCCACCAAGAGACCCAGTACTTC. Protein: CAWSQLVHQETQYF.

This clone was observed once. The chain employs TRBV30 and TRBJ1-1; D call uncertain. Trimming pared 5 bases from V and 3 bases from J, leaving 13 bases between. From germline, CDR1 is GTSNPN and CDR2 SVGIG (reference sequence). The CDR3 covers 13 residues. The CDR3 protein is CAWVRSTYTEAFF. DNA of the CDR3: TGTGCCTGGGTTAGAAGTACCTACACTGAAGCTTTCTTT.

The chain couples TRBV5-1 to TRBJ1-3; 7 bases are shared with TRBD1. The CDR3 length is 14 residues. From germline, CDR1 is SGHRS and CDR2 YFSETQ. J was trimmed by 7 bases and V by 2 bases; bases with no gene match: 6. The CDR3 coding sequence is TGCGCCAGCAGCTTAGGGACAGAAGGGAACACCATATATTTT. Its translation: CASSLGTEGNTIYF.

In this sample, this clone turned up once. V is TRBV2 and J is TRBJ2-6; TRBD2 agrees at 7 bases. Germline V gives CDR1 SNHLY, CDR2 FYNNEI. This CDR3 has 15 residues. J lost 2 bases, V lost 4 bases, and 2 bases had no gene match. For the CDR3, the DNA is TGTGCCAGCAGTGGGGGAGGGCCTGGGGCCAACGTCCTGACTTTC. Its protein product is CASSGGGPGANVLTF.

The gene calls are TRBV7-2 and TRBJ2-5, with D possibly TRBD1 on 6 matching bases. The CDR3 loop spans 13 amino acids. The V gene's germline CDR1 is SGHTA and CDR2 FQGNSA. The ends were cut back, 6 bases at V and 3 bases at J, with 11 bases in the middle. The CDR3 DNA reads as TGTGCCAGCAGTTTTGGACAGAAAGAGACCCAGTACTTC. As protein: CASSFGQKETQYF. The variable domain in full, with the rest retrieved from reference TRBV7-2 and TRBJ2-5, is GAGVSQSPSNKVTEKGKDVELRCDPISGHTALYWYRQSLGQGLEFLIYFQGNSAPDKSGLPSDRFSAERTGGSVSTLTIQRTQQEDSAVYLCASSFGQKETQYFGPGTRLLVL.

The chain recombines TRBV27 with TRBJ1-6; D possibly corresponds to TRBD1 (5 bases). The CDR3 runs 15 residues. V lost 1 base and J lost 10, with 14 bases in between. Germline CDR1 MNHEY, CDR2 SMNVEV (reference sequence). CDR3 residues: CASSLYQGGNSPLHF. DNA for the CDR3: TGTGCCAGCAGTTTATATCAGGGCGGAAACTCACCCCTCCACTTT.

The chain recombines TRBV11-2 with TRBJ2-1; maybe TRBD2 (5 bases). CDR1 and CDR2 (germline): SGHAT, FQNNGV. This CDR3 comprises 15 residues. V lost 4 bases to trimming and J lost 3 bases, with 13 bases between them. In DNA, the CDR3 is TGTGCCAGCAGCTCCCCGAGGGCGAACTACAATGAGCAGTTCTTC. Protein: CASSSPRANYNEQFF.

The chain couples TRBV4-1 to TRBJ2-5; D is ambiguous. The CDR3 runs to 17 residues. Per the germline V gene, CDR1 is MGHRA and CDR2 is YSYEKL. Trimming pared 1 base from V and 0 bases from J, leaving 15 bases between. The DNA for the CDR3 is TGCGCCAGCAGCCAAGTCATCGCTCCACCGTACCAAGAGACCCAGTACTTC. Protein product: CASSQVIAPPYQETQYF.

CDR3 residues: CASSPTGWGETQYF. The DNA of the CDR3 is TGTGCCAGCTCACCGACAGGGTGGGGAGAGACCCAGTACTTC. The chain joins TRBV18 to TRBJ2-5; 7 bases map to TRBD1. V trimming: 3 bases; J trimming: 4 bases; junction bases outside the gene matches: 5. From germline, CDR1 is KGHSH and CDR2 LQKENI. The CDR3 length is 14 residues.